This entry lists 21 T cell receptor beta chains sequenced from one sample in a study of blood T cell repertoires in COVID-19. Sequenced by immunoSEQ multiplex PCR; TCRdb stores in-frame clones only, minus some. The table records 200,000 to 250,000 clones, around 82% of them present only once. Sequencing was performed on peripheral blood. The receptors originated from a woman between 40 and 55 years old with acute or convalescent COVID-19.

V gene TRBV30 combines with J gene TRBJ2-7; 11 positions match TRBD2. CDR3 length: 15 amino acids. Germline V lookup: CDR1 GTSNPN, CDR2 SVGIG (reference sequence). Trimming took 3 bases from V and 9 from J; bases not matched to a gene: 13. CDR3 DNA sequence: TGTGCCTGGAGCTCCCGAGGGCTAGCGGGAGGAGTGCAGTACTTC. Amino acids: CAWSSRGLAGGVQYF.

The rearrangement joins TRBV5-1 to TRBJ1-2; D unresolved. Trimming stripped 0 bases from V and 8 bases from J, with 20 bases between. Germline CDR1 is SGHRS and CDR2 is YFSETQ. CDR3 length equals 16 residues. Here the CDR3 reads CASSLAVGFGGIGYTF. The CDR3 DNA is TGCGCCAGCAGCTTGGCCGTCGGTTTTGGCGGGATCGGCTACACCTTC. Using reference TRBV5-1 and TRBJ1-2 for the parts outside the CDR3, the full variable domain is KAGVTQTPRYLIKTRGQQVTLSCSPISGHRSVSWYQQTPGQGLQFLFEYFSETQRNKGNFPGRFSGRQFSNSRSEMNVSTLELGDSALYLCASSLAVGFGGIGYTFGSGTRLTVV.

This clone was seen only a few times. V gene TRBV6-1 combines with J gene TRBJ1-2; TRBD1 is a possible D gene (6 bases). Germline CDR1 reads MNHNS; CDR2 reads SASEGT. The CDR3 has 17 residues. Trimming cost V 0 bases and J 0 bases, with 14 bases left between them. The CDR3 loop reads CASSEARQGLTNYGYTF. For the CDR3, the DNA is TGTGCCAGCAGTGAAGCACGGCAGGGGCTGACTAACTATGGCTACACCTTC.

The rearrangement uses TRBV9 and TRBJ2-2; TRBD2 matches 13 bases. CDR1 SGDLS and CDR2 YYNGEE come from the germline V gene. This CDR3 region has 16 residues. J lost 2 bases, V lost 3 bases, and 1 base had no gene match. This chain's CDR3 is CASSGLAGGNTGELFF. The CDR3, as DNA: TGTGCCAGCAGCGGACTAGCGGGAGGAAACACCGGGGAGCTGTTTTTT.

The genes are TRBV6-5 and TRBJ1-6, with D unclear. The CDR3 is made up of 13 amino acids. Trimming took 6 bases from V and 9 from J, leaving 12 bases between them. Germline V gives CDR1 MNHEY, CDR2 SVGAGI. The CDR3 loop is CASRSTRSSPLHF. CDR3 coding DNA: TGTGCCAGCAGGTCTACCCGCTCTTCACCCCTCCACTTT.

The chain carries TRBV27 and TRBJ2-7; D gene unclear. CDR3 length equals 13 residues. V lost 6 bases and J lost 1, with 10 bases in between. Germline CDR1 MNHEY, CDR2 SMNVEV (reference sequence). The DNA for the CDR3 is TGTGCCAGCAGGGAGACCATGTCCTACGAGCAGTACTTC. It encodes CASRETMSYEQYF.

The chain has TRBV14 and TRBJ2-2; 11 positions match TRBD1. Germline V gene data show CDR1 as SGHDN and CDR2 as FVKESK. The CDR3 extends over 15 amino acids. V shed 3 bases and J 4 bases; nucleotides not matched to a gene: 1. DNA for the CDR3: TGTGCCAGCAGCCAGGACAGGGGGCCCACCGGGGAGCTGTTTTTT. Protein: CASSQDRGPTGELFF.

This clone was observed a single time. This chain links TRBV2 with TRBJ2-1, with 7 bases matching TRBD2. The V gene end was trimmed by 6 bases and the J gene end by 7 bases; junction bases not matched to a gene: 15. This CDR3 comprises 16 residues. CDR1 SNHLY and CDR2 FYNNEI come from the germline V gene. The CDR3 loop is CASSRLADLGANEQFF. In DNA, the CDR3 is TGTGCCAGCAGCCGCCTAGCGGACCTGGGCGCGAATGAGCAGTTCTTC.

The V and J genes are TRBV25-1 and TRBJ2-7; 7 bases are a match to TRBD1. Germline CDR1 MGHDK, CDR2 SYGVNS. V was clipped by 4 bases and J by 6 bases; unmatched bases: 3. This CDR3 contains 12 residues. The CDR3 sequence is CASSVHRGEQYF. DNA for the CDR3: TGTGCCAGCAGTGTTCACAGGGGCGAGCAGTACTTC.

The V call is TRBV28, the J call TRBJ1-2; no definite D call. The V gene lost 10 bases and the J gene lost 2 bases, with 14 bases spanning the gap. The germline gives CDR1 MDHEN, CDR2 SYDVKM. The CDR3 is made up of 13 amino acids. In DNA form, the CDR3 reads TGTGCCACCTACCAGGTCTTAAACTATGGCTACACCTTC. It translates to CATYQVLNYGYTF.

The V and J genes are TRBV18 and TRBJ1-2; 8 bases are a match to TRBD1. The J segment lost 0 bases and the V segment lost 5 bases, leaving 2 bases of the junction unmatched. CDR1 is KGHSH, CDR2 LQKENI, per germline. CDR3 size: 14 residues. CDR3: CASSGDRTNYGYTF. DNA for the CDR3: TGTGCCAGCTCAGGGGACAGGACTAACTATGGCTACACCTTC.

This clone was seen only a few times. The chain has TRBV9 and TRBJ2-1; no clear D gene. This CDR3 has 12 amino acids. Looked up from germline, CDR1 is SGDLS and CDR2 is YYNGEE. V was clipped by 0 bases and J by 10 bases, with 8 bases between them. Here the CDR3 DNA reads TGTGCCAGCAGCGTAGAGGAGTGGGAGCAGTTCTTC. This translates into CASSVEEWEQFF. Drawing the rest from reference TRBV9 and TRBJ2-1, the complete variable domain is DSGVTQTPKHLITATGQRVTLRCSPRSGDLSVYWYQQSLDQGLQFLIQYYNGEERAKGNILERFSAQQFPDLHSELNLSSLELGDSALYFCASSVEEWEQFFGPGTRLTVL.

The rearrangement links TRBV5-1 to TRBJ2-7, with D possibly TRBD1 on 5 matching bases. The CDR3 is 13 residues long. V shed 10 bases and J shed 5 bases, with 19 bases lying between them. Germline V gives CDR1 SGHRS, CDR2 YFSETQ. The CDR3 region is CASSLSGPNEQYF. The CDR3 bases are TGCGCCTCCAGCTTATCAGGGCCGAACGAGCAGTACTTC. The full variable domain, rest sourced from reference TRBV5-1 and TRBJ2-7, is KAGVTQTPRYLIKTRGQQVTLSCSPISGHRSVSWYQQTPGQGLQFLFEYFSETQRNKGNFPGRFSGRQFSNSRSEMNVSTLELGDSALYLCASSLSGPNEQYFGPGTRLTVT.

This chain joins TRBV10-1 and TRBJ1-3; a weak D match, TRBD1 (6 bases). Trimming removed 10 bases from V and 3 bases from J, with 10 bases in between. The CDR3 has 12 residues. In germline, CDR1 is WNHNN, CDR2 SYGVQD (reference sequence). The CDR3 protein is CATRGVGNTIYF. For the CDR3, the DNA is TGCGCCACCAGGGGAGTTGGAAACACCATATATTTT.

The chain recombines TRBV5-1 with TRBJ1-2; TRBD1 matches at 10 bases. The V and J ends lost 0 bases and 7 bases, in that order; junction bases with no gene match: 6. The germline V gene encodes CDR1 SGHRS and CDR2 YFSETQ. CDR3 length: 15 residues. For the CDR3, the DNA is TGCGCCAGCAGCTTGGAAGGGACAGGGGCTGGTGGCTACACCTTC. Translating it yields CASSLEGTGAGGYTF.

In this sample, this clone turned up a few times. The chain carries TRBV7-6 and TRBJ2-2; TRBD1 matches at 7 bases. The ends lost 5 bases at V and 6 bases at J; junction bases unmatched: 9. This CDR3 is built from 15 residues. CDR1 SGHVS and CDR2 FNYEAQ come from the germline V gene. DNA for the CDR3: TGTGCCAGCAGCCAGAGACAGGGTTGGGCCGGGGAGCTGTTTTTT. This translates into CASSQRQGWAGELFF.

The table lists this clone with a few counts. The chain combines TRBV6-5 with TRBJ1-1; maybe TRBD1 (6 bases). The CDR3 totals 13 residues. Germline V gives CDR1 MNHEY, CDR2 SVGAGI. Trimming cost V 6 bases and J 10 bases, with 18 bases left between them. CDR3 in amino acids: CASSDSSGTRAFF. In DNA form, the CDR3 reads TGTGCCAGCAGCGACTCGTCCGGGACACGAGCTTTCTTT.

The rearrangement joins TRBV5-1 to TRBJ1-5; 7 nucleotides agree with TRBD1. With 1 base clipped from V and 4 bases from J, the junction kept 2 bases outside the gene matches. Germline V gene lookup returns CDR1 SGHRS and CDR2 YFSETQ. This CDR3 contains 14 residues. CDR3 sequence reads: CASSLSGGNQPQHF. The CDR3 nucleotides are TGCGCCAGCAGCTTGTCAGGGGGGAATCAGCCCCAGCATTTT. Complete variable domain (other parts from reference TRBV5-1 and TRBJ1-5): KAGVTQTPRYLIKTRGQQVTLSCSPISGHRSVSWYQQTPGQGLQFLFEYFSETQRNKGNFPGRFSGRQFSNSRSEMNVSTLELGDSALYLCASSLSGGNQPQHFGDGTRLSIL.

The chain recombines TRBV24-1 with TRBJ2-3, with 9 bases fitting TRBD2. The V gene's germline CDR1 is KGHDR and CDR2 SFDVKD. V lost 3 bases and J lost 3; bases outside the gene matches: 9. The CDR3 length is 17 residues. CDR3 sequence reads: CATSDPGLAKTTDTQYF. As DNA, the CDR3 is TGTGCCACCAGTGATCCCGGACTAGCGAAGACTACAGATACGCAGTATTTT.

The chain employs TRBV7-2 and TRBJ2-1; a weak D match, TRBD2 (7 bases). The V end was cut by 1 base, the J end by 8 bases, with 12 bases between. This CDR3 is built from 14 residues. From germline, CDR1 is SGHTA and CDR2 FQGNSA. This CDR3 reads CASSLDAGAYEQFF. Written as DNA, the CDR3 is TGTGCCAGCAGCTTAGACGCGGGGGCCTATGAGCAGTTCTTC.

The V call is TRBV9, the J call TRBJ2-1; TRBD2 is a possible D gene (6 bases). Trimming took off 0 bases at V and 2 bases at J, with 18 bases between the two ends. The CDR3 runs 18 residues. Germline V CDR1 and CDR2: SGDLS, YYNGEE. Here the CDR3 reads CASSVAGGGSGTYNEQFF. The CDR3 coding sequence is TGTGCCAGCAGCGTAGCTGGCGGCGGTAGCGGCACCTACAATGAGCAGTTCTTC.